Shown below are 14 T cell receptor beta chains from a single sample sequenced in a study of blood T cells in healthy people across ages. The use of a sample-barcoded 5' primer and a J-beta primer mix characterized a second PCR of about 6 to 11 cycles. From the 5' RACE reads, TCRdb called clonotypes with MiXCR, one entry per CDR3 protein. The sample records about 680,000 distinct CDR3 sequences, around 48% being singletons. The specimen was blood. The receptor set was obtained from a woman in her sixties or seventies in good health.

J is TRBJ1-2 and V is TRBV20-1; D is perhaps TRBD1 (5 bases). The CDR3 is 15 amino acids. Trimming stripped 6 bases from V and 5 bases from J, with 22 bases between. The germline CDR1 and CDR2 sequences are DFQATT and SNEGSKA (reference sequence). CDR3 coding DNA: TGCAGTGCCAGTGGCACAACGGGGGTTCGGTATGGCTACACCTTC. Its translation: CSASGTTGVRYGYTF.

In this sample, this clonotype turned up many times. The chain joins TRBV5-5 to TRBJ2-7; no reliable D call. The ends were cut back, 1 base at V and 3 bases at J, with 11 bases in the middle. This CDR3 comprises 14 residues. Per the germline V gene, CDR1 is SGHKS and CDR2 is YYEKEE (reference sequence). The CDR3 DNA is TGTGCCAGCAGCTTGAGCCAGTCCTACTACGAGCAGTACTTC. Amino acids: CASSLSQSYYEQYF.

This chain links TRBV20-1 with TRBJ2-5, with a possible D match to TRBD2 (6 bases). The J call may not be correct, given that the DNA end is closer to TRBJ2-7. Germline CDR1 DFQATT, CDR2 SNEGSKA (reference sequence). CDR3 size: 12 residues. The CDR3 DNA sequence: TGCAGTGCTATCGTCGGGAGCGACGAGCAGTACTTC. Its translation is CSAIVGSDEQYF.

The CDR3 DNA follows: TGTGCCAGCAGCCATGAACCCGTAACCGGGACTAGCGAGGGCACAGATACGCAGTATTTT. Protein sequence: CASSHEPVTGTSEGTDTQYF. The chain employs TRBV4-2 and TRBJ2-3; 10 positions agree with TRBD2. The V gene's germline CDR1 is LGHNA and CDR2 YNFKEQ. V shed 3 bases and J 1 base; nucleotides not matched to a gene: 16. This CDR3 comprises 20 residues.

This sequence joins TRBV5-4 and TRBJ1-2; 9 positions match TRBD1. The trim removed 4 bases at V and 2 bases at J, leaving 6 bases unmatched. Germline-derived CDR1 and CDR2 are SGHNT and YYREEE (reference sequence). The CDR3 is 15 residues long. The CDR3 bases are TGTGCCAGCAGCGTCGGACAGGGGAAGAACTATGGCTACACCTTC. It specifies CASSVGQGKNYGYTF.

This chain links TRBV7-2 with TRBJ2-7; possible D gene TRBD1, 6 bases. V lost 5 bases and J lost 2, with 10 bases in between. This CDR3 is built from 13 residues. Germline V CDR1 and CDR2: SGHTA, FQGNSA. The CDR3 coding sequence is TGTGCCAGCAGCCCACAGGGCCCCTACGAGCAGTACTTC. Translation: CASSPQGPYEQYF. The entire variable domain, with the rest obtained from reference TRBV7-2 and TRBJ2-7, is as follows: GAGVSQSPSNKVTEKGKDVELRCDPISGHTALYWYRQSLGQGLEFLIYFQGNSAPDKSGLPSDRFSAERTGGSVSTLTIQRTQQEDSAVYLCASSPQGPYEQYFGPGTRLTVT.

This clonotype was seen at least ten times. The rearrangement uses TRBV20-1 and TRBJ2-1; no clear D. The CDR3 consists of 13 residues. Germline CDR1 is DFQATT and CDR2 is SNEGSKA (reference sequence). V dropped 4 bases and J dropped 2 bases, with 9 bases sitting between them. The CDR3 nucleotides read TGCAGTGCTAACGACCGACCCTACAATGAGCAGTTCTTC. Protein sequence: CSANDRPYNEQFF.

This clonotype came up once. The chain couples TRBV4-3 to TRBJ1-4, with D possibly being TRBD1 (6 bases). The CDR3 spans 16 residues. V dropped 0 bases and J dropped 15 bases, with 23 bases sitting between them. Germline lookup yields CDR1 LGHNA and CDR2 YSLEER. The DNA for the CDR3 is TGCGCCAGCAGCCAAGATCTGGGGTCTGGGGGGGGCAGGGTGTTTTTT. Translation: CASSQDLGSGGGRVFF.

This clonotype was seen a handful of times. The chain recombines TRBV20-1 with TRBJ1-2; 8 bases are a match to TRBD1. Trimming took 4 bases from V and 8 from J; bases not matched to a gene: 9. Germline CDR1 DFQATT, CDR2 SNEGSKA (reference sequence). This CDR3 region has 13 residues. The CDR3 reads CSANPGQARGYTF. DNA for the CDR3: TGCAGTGCTAACCCGGGACAGGCTCGCGGCTACACCTTC.

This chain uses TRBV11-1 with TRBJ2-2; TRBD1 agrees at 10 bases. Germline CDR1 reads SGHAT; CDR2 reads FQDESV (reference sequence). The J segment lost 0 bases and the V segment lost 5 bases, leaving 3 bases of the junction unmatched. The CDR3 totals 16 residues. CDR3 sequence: CASSRQGATNTGELFF. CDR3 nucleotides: TGTGCCAGCAGCCGACAGGGGGCGACGAACACCGGGGAGCTGTTTTTT.

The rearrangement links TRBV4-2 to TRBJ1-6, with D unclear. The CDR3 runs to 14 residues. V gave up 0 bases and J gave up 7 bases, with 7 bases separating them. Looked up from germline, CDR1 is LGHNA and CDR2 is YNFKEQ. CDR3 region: CASSQETGNSPLHF. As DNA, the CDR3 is TGTGCCAGCAGCCAAGAGACGGGAAATTCACCCCTCCACTTT.

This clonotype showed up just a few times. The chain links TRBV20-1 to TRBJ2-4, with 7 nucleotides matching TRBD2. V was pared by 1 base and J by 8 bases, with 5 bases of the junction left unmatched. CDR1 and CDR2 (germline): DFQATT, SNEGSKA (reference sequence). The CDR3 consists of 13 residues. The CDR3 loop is CSARGTSGYIQYF. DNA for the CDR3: TGCAGTGCTAGAGGGACTAGTGGGTACATTCAGTACTTC.

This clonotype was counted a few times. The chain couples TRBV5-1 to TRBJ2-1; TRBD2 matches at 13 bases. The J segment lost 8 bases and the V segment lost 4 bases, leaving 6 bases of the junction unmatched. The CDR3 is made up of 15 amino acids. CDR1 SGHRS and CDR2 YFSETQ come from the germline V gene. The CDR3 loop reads CASSNGLAGVDEQFF. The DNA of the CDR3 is TGCGCCAGCAGCAACGGACTAGCGGGAGTGGATGAGCAGTTCTTC.

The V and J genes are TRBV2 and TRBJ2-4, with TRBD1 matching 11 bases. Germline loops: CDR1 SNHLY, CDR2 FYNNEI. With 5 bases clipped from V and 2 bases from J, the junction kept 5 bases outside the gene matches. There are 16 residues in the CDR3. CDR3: CASSRDRGISKNIQYF. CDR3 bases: TGTGCCAGCAGTAGGGACAGGGGGATATCCAAAAACATTCAGTACTTC.